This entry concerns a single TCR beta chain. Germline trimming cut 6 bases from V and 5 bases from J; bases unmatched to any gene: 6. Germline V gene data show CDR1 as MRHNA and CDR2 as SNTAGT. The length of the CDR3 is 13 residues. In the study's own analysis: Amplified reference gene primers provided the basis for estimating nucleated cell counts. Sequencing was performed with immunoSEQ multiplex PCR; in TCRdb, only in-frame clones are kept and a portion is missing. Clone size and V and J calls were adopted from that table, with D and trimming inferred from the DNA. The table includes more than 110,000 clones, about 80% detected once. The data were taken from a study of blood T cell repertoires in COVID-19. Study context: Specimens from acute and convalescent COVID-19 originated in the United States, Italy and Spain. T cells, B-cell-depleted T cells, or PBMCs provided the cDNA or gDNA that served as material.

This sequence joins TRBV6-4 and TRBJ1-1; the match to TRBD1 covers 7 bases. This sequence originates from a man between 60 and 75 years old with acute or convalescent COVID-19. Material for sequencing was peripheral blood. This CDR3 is CASSATGQTEAFF. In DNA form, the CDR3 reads TGTGCCAGCAGCGCGACAGGGCAGACTGAAGCTTTCTTT.